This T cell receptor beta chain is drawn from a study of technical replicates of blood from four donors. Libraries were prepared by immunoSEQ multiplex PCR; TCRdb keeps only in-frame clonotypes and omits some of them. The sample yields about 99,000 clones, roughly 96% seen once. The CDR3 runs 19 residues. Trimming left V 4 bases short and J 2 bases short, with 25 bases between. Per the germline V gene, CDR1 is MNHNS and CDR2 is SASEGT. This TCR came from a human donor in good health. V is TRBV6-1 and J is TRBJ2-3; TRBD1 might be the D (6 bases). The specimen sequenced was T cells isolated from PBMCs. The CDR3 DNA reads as TGTGCCAGCAGTGGATTGGGATTGGTGGACAGCCTGGACACAGATACGCAGTATTTT. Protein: CASSGLGLVDSLDTDTQYF.